The entry below describes one T cell receptor beta chain. These data originate in a study of blood T cell repertoires in COVID-19. Turning to the study itself: Samples taken during acute and convalescent COVID-19 were collected in the United States, Italy and Spain.

Profiling relied on immunoSEQ multiplex PCR, and the TCRdb table lists in-frame clones only, not all of them. The sample yields some 42,000 clones, roughly 93% seen once. CDR3 length equals 19 residues. CDR1 MNHNS and CDR2 SASEGT come from the germline V gene. Deletions cut 1 base from V and 4 bases from J, with 23 bases between. The TCR was taken from a man in his forties or fifties with active COVID-19. The chain carries TRBV6-1 and TRBJ2-1; unclear D gene. Sequencing was carried out using peripheral blood. The CDR3 DNA reads as TGTGCCAGCAGTGAAGTGCCCCTCGCCCTTTTTGGCATTTACAATGAGCAGTTCTTC. It specifies CASSEVPLALFGIYNEQFF.